This TCR beta chain was recovered during a study of T-cell memory formation after mild COVID-19. Remarks on this clonotype: Its antigen is currently unknown.

Overall study findings and caveats: Later expanders leaned CD4+, whereas clones that contracted between day 15 and 85 were balanced CD4/CD8.

CDR3 length equals 15 residues. After removal of 6 bases from V and 2 bases from J, the junction contained 10 bases not matched to a gene. In germline, CDR1 is DFQATT, CDR2 SNEGSKA (reference sequence). Libraries for TCRalpha and TCRbeta carried sample barcodes and unique molecular identifiers via 5'RACE. TCRdb called the 5' RACE reads again in MiXCR, with one record for every CDR3 protein. The repertoire includes roughly 350,000 distinct CDR3 sequences, around 15% of them detected once, and about a fifth sits in the top ten. The genes are TRBV20-1 and TRBJ1-5; 7 bases line up with TRBD1. The sequencing sample was made of PBMCs or a T cell subset sorted from them (not recorded which). The TCR was taken from a man between 18 and 35 years old who had mild COVID-19 (a few samples of this study predate the infection). Cell type and time point are not known. Written as DNA, the CDR3 is TGCAGTGCATTCCACCGGACAGGACGCAATCAGCCCCAGCATTTT. It yields the protein CSAFHRTGRNQPQHF.